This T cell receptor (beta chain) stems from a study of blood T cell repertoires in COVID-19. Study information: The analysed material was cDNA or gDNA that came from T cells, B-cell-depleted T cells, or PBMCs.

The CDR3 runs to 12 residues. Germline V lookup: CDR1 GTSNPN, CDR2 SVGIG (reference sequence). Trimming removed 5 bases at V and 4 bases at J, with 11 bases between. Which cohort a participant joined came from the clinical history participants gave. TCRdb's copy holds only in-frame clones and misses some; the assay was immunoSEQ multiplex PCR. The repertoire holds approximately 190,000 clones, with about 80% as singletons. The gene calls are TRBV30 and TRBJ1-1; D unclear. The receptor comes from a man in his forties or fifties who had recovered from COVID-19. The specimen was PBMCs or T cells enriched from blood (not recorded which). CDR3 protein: CAWSGGGTEAFF. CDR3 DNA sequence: TGTGCCTGGTCAGGAGGAGGCACTGAAGCTTTCTTT. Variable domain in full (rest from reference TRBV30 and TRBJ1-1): SQTIHQWPATLVQPVGSPLSLECTVEGTSNPNLYWYRQAAGRGLQLLFYSVGIGQISSEVPQNLSASRPQDRQFILSSKKLLLSDSGFYLCAWSGGGTEAFFGQGTRLTVV.